This record covers a single T cell receptor beta chain. This sample stems from a study of blood T cell repertoires in COVID-19. For the study at large: COVID-19 samples collected from the United States, Italy and Spain covered acute and convalescent phases. The cDNA or gDNA used as material had been derived from T cells, B-cell-depleted T cells, or PBMCs.

The protocol was immunoSEQ multiplex PCR, while the TCRdb copy is restricted to in-frame clones and leaves out a portion. Among fewer than 400,000 clones listed, 85% were seen once. The TCR sequence derives from a woman aged 18 to 35 with acute or convalescent COVID-19. Input material: peripheral blood.

In nucleotides, the CDR3 is TGTGCCAGCAGCCAAGATGGCAGCGGGAGAAGTGAGCAGTTCTTC. This gives the protein CASSQDGSGRSEQFF. The V call is TRBV3-1 (or the pseudogene TRBV3-2), the J call TRBJ2-1; 8 bases line up with TRBD2. CDR1 and CDR2 (germline): LGHDT, YNNKEL (reference sequence). The V and J ends lost 0 bases and 9 bases, in that order; junction bases with no gene match: 7. The CDR3 contains 15 residues.